One TCR beta chain is described in this entry. This entry is derived from a study of blood T cell repertoires in COVID-19. The wider study: The United States, Italy and Spain provided the acute and convalescent COVID-19 samples. Nucleic acid was either cDNA or gDNA, and it came from T cells, B-cell-depleted T cells, or PBMCs.

CDR3 length: 13 residues. Per germline, CDR1 MDHEN and CDR2 SYDVKM. The V end lost 3 bases, the J end lost 4 bases, and 9 bases lay between the germline ends. Original methodology: Reference gene primer amplification gave estimated nucleated cell counts. Produced via immunoSEQ multiplex PCR; TCRdb's table is partial and in-frame only. Clone size and V and J calls were adopted from that table, with D and trimming inferred from the DNA. The repertoire holds under 250,000 clones, with approximately 80% as singletons. The sequenced material came from peripheral blood. The V gene is TRBV28, the J gene TRBJ2-5; perhaps TRBD1 as D (6 bases). The receptor was derived from a middle-aged man with active or convalescent COVID-19. CDR3 nucleotide sequence: TGTGCCAGCAGTTTCATGGGGGCAGAGACCCAGTACTTC. This encodes CASSFMGAETQYF.